The T cell receptor (beta chain) described here comes from a study of T cell changes during pregnancy in multiple sclerosis. The repertoire was sequenced with immunoSEQ multiplex PCR; TCRdb's copy has only in-frame clones and lacks some. Here the sample spans around 80,000 clones, about 90% being singletons. CDR3 size: 15 residues. Germline V gene data show CDR1 as SEHNR and CDR2 as FQNEAQ (reference sequence). V was pared by 4 bases and J by 4 bases, with 16 bases between. This sequence originates from a female donor with multiple sclerosis, enrolled in a pregnancy study. The V gene is TRBV7-9, the J gene TRBJ1-1; D is possibly TRBD1 (6 bases). The specimen comprised peripheral blood, sampled before pregnancy. CDR3 DNA: TGTGCCAGCAGCTCACCGGACAGTAAAAGCACTGAAGCTTTCTTT. Its translation: CASSSPDSKSTEAFF.